These 8 T cell receptor beta chains were all obtained from the same sample, sequenced in a study of blood T cells in healthy people across ages. Alongside a J-beta primer mix, a sample-barcoded 5' primer served in a second PCR lasting roughly 7 to 11 cycles. One entry per CDR3 protein results from TCRdb running MiXCR on the 5' RACE reads. The data contain about 1.8 million distinct CDR3 sequences, about 50% of them singletons. Material for sequencing was blood. These receptors all come from a woman aged 40 to 55 in good health.

This clonotype was seen more than once but under ten times. The rearrangement links TRBV20-1 to TRBJ2-5; 7 nucleotides line up with TRBD1. The DNA matches TRBJ2-7 better at its end, which makes the J call doubtful. The CDR3 sequence is 13 residues long. Germline values: CDR1 DFQATT, CDR2 SNEGSKA (reference sequence). The CDR3 DNA sequence: TGCAGTGCTAGAATCGACAGGGTGAGCGAGCAGTACTTC. Its protein is CSARIDRVSEQYF.

The V and J genes are TRBV29-1 and TRBJ2-7, with 8 bases lining up with TRBD1. Trimming at V came to 7 bases and at J to 1 base, leaving 6 bases not matched to a gene. Germline assignment: CDR1 SQVTM and CDR2 ANQGSEA. The CDR3 consists of 13 residues. The CDR3 region has the DNA TGCAGCGCATATAGGACAGGGTCCTACGAGCAGTACTTC. The encoded protein is CSAYRTGSYEQYF.

The chain couples TRBV4-3 to TRBJ1-6; the D is unclear. Germline lookup yields CDR1 LGHNA and CDR2 YSLEER. V was cut by 0 bases and J by 7 bases, with 13 bases left in between. This CDR3 has 16 residues. CDR3 sequence: CASSQDWSKVNSPLHF. The CDR3 DNA reads TGCGCCAGCAGCCAAGATTGGTCCAAGGTCAATTCACCCCTCCACTTT.

The chain has TRBV7-9 and TRBJ2-2; TRBD2 aligns across 7 bases. CDR1 is SEHNR, CDR2 FQNEAQ, per germline (reference sequence). J lost 5 bases, V lost 5 bases, and 5 bases had no gene match. The CDR3 is 14 amino acids. CDR3: CASSPSGVTGELFF. Written as DNA, the CDR3 is TGTGCCAGCAGCCCAAGCGGGGTAACCGGGGAGCTGTTTTTT.

This clonotype was counted only a few times. The chain is built from TRBV4-2 and TRBJ2-1, with D possibly being TRBD2 (6 bases). This CDR3 is 15 amino acids long. CDR1 is LGHNA, CDR2 YNFKEQ, per germline. V lost 1 base, J lost 7 bases, and 14 bases lay in between. In nucleotides, the CDR3 is TGTGCCAGCAGCCAAGTCTTGGGGGGTGATAATGAGCAGTTCTTC. Amino acids: CASSQVLGGDNEQFF.

This clonotype was counted ten times or more. The CDR3 nucleotides read TGTGCCAGCAGCTTAGCGGGACAGGGTATTCCAAGGTCCTACAATGAGCAGTTCTTC. Protein sequence: CASSLAGQGIPRSYNEQFF. This chain uses TRBV7-9 with TRBJ2-1; 9 positions match TRBD1. J gave up 1 base and V 0 bases, and 10 bases lay outside the gene matches. This CDR3 comprises 19 residues. The germline V gene encodes CDR1 SEHNR and CDR2 FQNEAQ (reference sequence).

This clonotype has just a few counts. This chain uses TRBV11-3 with TRBJ2-3; no definite D call. V lost 5 bases and J 1 base, leaving 7 bases between the germline ends. Looked up from germline, CDR1 is SGHNT and CDR2 is YENEEA. The CDR3 extends over 13 amino acids. This chain's CDR3 is CASSPMGTDTQYF. The DNA for the CDR3 is TGTGCCAGCAGCCCAATGGGCACAGATACGCAGTATTTT.

The table lists this clonotype with a few counts. The chain links TRBV7-9 to TRBJ2-3; 10 nucleotides match TRBD1. Germline loops: CDR1 SEHNR, CDR2 FQNEAQ (reference sequence). This CDR3 region has 17 residues. J gave up 2 bases and V 4 bases, and 9 bases lay outside the gene matches. CDR3 sequence: CASSSGQGGLDTDTQYF. CDR3 DNA: TGTGCCAGCAGCTCTGGACAGGGGGGGTTGGACACAGATACGCAGTATTTT.